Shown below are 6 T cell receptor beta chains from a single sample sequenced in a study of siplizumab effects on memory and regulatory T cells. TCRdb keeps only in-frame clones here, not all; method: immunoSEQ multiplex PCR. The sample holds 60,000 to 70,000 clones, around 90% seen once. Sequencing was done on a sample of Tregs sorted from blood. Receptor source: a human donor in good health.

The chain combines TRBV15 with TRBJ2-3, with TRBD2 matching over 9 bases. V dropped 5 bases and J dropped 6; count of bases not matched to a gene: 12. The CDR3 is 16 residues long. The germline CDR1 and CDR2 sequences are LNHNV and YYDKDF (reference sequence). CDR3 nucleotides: TGTGCCACCAGCGTGGGCGGGAGCGGGAGGAGGGATACGCAGTATTTT. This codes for CATSVGGSGRRDTQYF.

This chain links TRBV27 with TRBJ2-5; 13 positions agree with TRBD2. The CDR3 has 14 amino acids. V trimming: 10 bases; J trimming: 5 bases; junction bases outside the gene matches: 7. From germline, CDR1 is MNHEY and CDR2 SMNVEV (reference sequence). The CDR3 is CATGTSGKGETQYF. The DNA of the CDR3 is TGTGCCACCGGGACTAGCGGGAAGGGGGAGACCCAGTACTTC.

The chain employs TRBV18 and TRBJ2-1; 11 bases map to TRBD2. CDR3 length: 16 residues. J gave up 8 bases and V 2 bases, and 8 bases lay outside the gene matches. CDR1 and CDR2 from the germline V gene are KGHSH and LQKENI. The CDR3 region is CASSPELAGVNDEQFF. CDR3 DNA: TGTGCCAGCTCACCAGAACTAGCGGGAGTTAATGATGAGCAGTTCTTC.

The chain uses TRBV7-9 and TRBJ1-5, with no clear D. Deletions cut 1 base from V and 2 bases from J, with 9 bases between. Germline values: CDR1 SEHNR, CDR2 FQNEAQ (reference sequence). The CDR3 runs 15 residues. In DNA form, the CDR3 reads TGTGCCAGCAGCTTAGTCGGGCCCGGCAATCAGCCCCAGCATTTT. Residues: CASSLVGPGNQPQHF.

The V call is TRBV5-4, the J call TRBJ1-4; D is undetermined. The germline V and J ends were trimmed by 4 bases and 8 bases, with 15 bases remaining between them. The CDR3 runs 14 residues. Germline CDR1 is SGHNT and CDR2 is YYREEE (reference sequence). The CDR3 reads CASSPESRGEKLFF. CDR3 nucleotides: TGTGCCAGCAGCCCCGAGTCGAGAGGGGAAAAACTGTTTTTT.

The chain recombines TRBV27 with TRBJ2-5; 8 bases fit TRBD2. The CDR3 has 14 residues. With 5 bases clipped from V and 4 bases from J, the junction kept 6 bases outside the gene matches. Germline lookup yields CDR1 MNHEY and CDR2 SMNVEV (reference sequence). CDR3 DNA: TGTGCCAGCAGTGCCGGGACTAGAAGAGAGACCCAGTACTTC. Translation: CASSAGTRRETQYF.